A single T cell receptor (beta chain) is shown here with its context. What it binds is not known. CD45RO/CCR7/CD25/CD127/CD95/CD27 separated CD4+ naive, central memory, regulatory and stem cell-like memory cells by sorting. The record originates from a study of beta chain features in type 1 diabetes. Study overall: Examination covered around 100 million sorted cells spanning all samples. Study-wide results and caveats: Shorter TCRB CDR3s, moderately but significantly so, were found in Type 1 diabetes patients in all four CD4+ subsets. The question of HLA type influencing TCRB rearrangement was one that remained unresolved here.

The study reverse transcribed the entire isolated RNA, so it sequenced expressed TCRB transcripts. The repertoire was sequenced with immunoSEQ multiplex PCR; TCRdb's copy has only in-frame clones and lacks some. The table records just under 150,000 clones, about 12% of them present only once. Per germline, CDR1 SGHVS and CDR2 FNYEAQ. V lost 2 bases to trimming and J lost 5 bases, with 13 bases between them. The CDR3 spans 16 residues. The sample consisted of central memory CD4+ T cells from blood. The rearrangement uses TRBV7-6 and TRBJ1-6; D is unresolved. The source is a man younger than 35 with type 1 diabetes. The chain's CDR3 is CASSLRPGGDNSPLHF. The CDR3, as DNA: TGTGCCAGCAGCTTAAGGCCAGGCGGAGATAATTCACCCCTCCACTTT.